This is a list of T cell receptor beta chains from one sample in a study of T-cell reconstitution after alpha-beta-depleted transplantation in children. TCRdb called the PCR reads again in MiXCR, with one record for every CDR3 protein. The data contain approximately 45,000 distinct CDR3 sequences, around half of them singletons. The starting material was peripheral blood, obtained before TCRalphabeta/CD19-depleted stem cell transplant. The receptors come from a boy in the first two years of life with SCID, due to receive a stem cell transplant. The CDR3 runs from the conserved cysteine through the conserved F or W. The D gene is left open where the match is weak. Size is stated for part of the rows, as once, few or many counts, or as a class when the clone is expanded.

j_call: TRBJ2-1
clone_size: -
v_call: TRBV20-1
d_call: TRBD2
cdr3_aa: CSADSPRTSGEQFF
cdr3_nt: TGCAGTGCTGACTCCCCCCGAACTAGCGGGGAGCAGTTCTTC

j_call: TRBJ1-1
clone_size: few
v_call: TRBV3-1
d_call: TRBD1
cdr3_aa: CASSKVTGADTEAFF
cdr3_nt: TGTGCCAGCAGCAAGGTGACAGGGGCGGACACTGAAGCTTTCTTT

j_call: TRBJ1-2
clone_size: -
v_call: TRBV7-9
d_call: TRBD1
cdr3_aa: CASSLRDRGHYGYTF
cdr3_nt: TGTGCCAGCAGCTTAAGGGACAGGGGACACTATGGCTACACCTTC

j_call: TRBJ2-7
clone_size: -
v_call: TRBV5-1
d_call: TRBD1
cdr3_aa: CASSLEPGQFYEQYF
cdr3_nt: TGCGCCAGCAGCTTGGAACCGGGACAGTTCTACGAGCAGTACTTC

j_call: TRBJ1-4
clone_size: -
v_call: TRBV12-3/TRBV12-4
d_call: -
cdr3_aa: CASSPPAGNNEKLFF
cdr3_nt: TGTGCCAGCAGCCCCCCCGCGGGGAATAATGAAAAACTGTTTTTT

j_call: TRBJ2-3
clone_size: few
v_call: TRBV27
d_call: TRBD1
cdr3_aa: CASSLDRALTFTDTQYF
cdr3_nt: TGTGCCAGCAGCCTGGACAGGGCCCTTACCTTCACAGATACGCAGTATTTT

j_call: TRBJ2-3
clone_size: -
v_call: TRBV6-1
d_call: TRBD2
cdr3_aa: CASRAGTSAQDTQYF
cdr3_nt: TGTGCCAGCAGGGCCGGGACTAGCGCCCAGGATACGCAGTATTTT

j_call: TRBJ2-5
clone_size: -
v_call: TRBV5-1
d_call: -
cdr3_aa: CASSPTQETQYF
cdr3_nt: TGCGCCAGCAGCCCCACCCAAGAGACCCAGTACTTC

j_call: TRBJ2-3
clone_size: once
v_call: TRBV7-6
d_call: TRBD2
cdr3_aa: CASSLGGDHTDTQYF
cdr3_nt: TGTGCCAGCAGCCTGGGGGGGGACCACACAGATACGCAGTATTTT

j_call: TRBJ1-4
clone_size: few
v_call: TRBV12-3/TRBV12-4
d_call: -
cdr3_aa: CASSSGPYEKLFF
cdr3_nt: TGTGCCAGCAGCTCGGGACCCTACGAAAAACTGTTTTTT

j_call: TRBJ2-7
clone_size: few
v_call: TRBV27
d_call: -
cdr3_aa: CASSLASAQSYEQYF
cdr3_nt: TGTGCCAGCAGTTTAGCTAGCGCTCAATCCTACGAGCAGTACTTC

j_call: TRBJ2-2
clone_size: -
v_call: TRBV7-2
d_call: TRBD1
cdr3_aa: CASSLQGAAGELFF
cdr3_nt: TGTGCCAGCAGCTTGCAGGGGGCGGCCGGGGAGCTGTTTTTT

j_call: TRBJ1-1
clone_size: -
v_call: TRBV29-1
d_call: -
cdr3_aa: CSVDSDTEAFF
cdr3_nt: TGCAGCGTTGATTCGGACACTGAAGCTTTCTTT

j_call: TRBJ2-5
clone_size: few
v_call: TRBV11-2
d_call: -
cdr3_aa: CASSFGEKETQYF
cdr3_nt: TGTGCCAGCAGCTTCGGTGAGAAAGAGACCCAGTACTTC

j_call: TRBJ1-6
clone_size: few
v_call: TRBV15
d_call: -
cdr3_aa: CATSMRRVSPLHF
cdr3_nt: TGTGCCACCAGCATGAGGAGGGTCTCACCCCTCCACTTT

j_call: TRBJ2-7
clone_size: -
v_call: TRBV27
d_call: TRBD1
cdr3_aa: CASSDRGRLGQYF
cdr3_nt: TGTGCCAGCAGCGACAGGGGCCGACTTGGGCAGTACTTC

j_call: TRBJ1-5
clone_size: -
v_call: TRBV7-2
d_call: -
cdr3_aa: CASSALRDLNQPQHF
cdr3_nt: TGTGCCAGCAGCGCGCTCCGGGACCTAAATCAGCCCCAGCATTTT

j_call: TRBJ2-3
clone_size: -
v_call: TRBV23-1
d_call: -
cdr3_aa: CASSHRRLDTDTQYF
cdr3_nt: TGCGCCAGCAGCCACCGACGGCTAGACACAGATACGCAGTATTTT

j_call: TRBJ2-1
clone_size: -
v_call: TRBV5-1
d_call: TRBD1
cdr3_aa: CASSPTGQGPYNEQFF
cdr3_nt: TGCGCCAGCAGCCCGACGGGACAGGGGCCCTACAATGAGCAGTTCTTC

j_call: TRBJ2-1
clone_size: -
v_call: TRBV12-3/TRBV12-4
d_call: TRBD2
cdr3_aa: CASSLGLAEDPFF
cdr3_nt: TGTGCCAGCAGTCTGGGACTAGCGGAAGATCCGTTCTTC

j_call: TRBJ2-3
clone_size: -
v_call: TRBV7-9
d_call: TRBD1
cdr3_aa: CASSAGQGDTQYF
cdr3_nt: TGTGCCAGCAGCGCGGGACAGGGGGATACGCAGTATTTT

j_call: TRBJ1-1
clone_size: few
v_call: TRBV9
d_call: -
cdr3_aa: CASSVVGGGSTEAFF
cdr3_nt: TGTGCCAGCAGCGTAGTAGGGGGAGGAAGCACTGAAGCTTTCTTT

j_call: TRBJ2-1
clone_size: -
v_call: TRBV28
d_call: -
cdr3_aa: CASSFYSSYNEQFF
cdr3_nt: TGTGCCAGCAGTTTCTATAGCTCCTACAATGAGCAGTTCTTC

j_call: TRBJ2-3
clone_size: -
v_call: TRBV10-3
d_call: TRBD2
cdr3_aa: CAILAGEADTQYF
cdr3_nt: TGTGCCATACTAGCGGGGGAGGCAGATACGCAGTATTTT

j_call: TRBJ1-1
clone_size: -
v_call: TRBV7-9
d_call: -
cdr3_aa: CASSLGETEAFF
cdr3_nt: TGTGCCAGCAGCTTAGGGGAGACTGAAGCTTTCTTT

j_call: TRBJ2-3
clone_size: -
v_call: TRBV24-1
d_call: -
cdr3_aa: CATSDPGGSSTDTQYF
cdr3_nt: TGTGCCACCAGTGACCCTGGGGGGTCTAGCACAGATACGCAGTATTTT

j_call: TRBJ1-4
clone_size: -
v_call: TRBV28
d_call: -
cdr3_aa: CASSPGGGKLFF
cdr3_nt: TGTGCCAGCAGTCCCGGAGGGGGGAAACTGTTTTTT

j_call: TRBJ2-4
clone_size: -
v_call: TRBV18
d_call: TRBD1
cdr3_aa: CASSRDRGVDIQYF
cdr3_nt: TGTGCCAGCTCACGAGACAGGGGAGTAGACATTCAGTACTTC

j_call: TRBJ1-1
clone_size: -
v_call: TRBV5-1
d_call: -
cdr3_aa: CASSQDTGGYTEAFF
cdr3_nt: TGCGCCAGCAGCCAGGACACAGGAGGATACACTGAAGCTTTCTTT

j_call: TRBJ1-2
clone_size: -
v_call: TRBV9
d_call: -
cdr3_aa: CASSFGTRGYTF
cdr3_nt: TGTGCCAGCAGCTTCGGGACACGGGGCTACACCTTC

j_call: TRBJ2-5
clone_size: -
v_call: TRBV13
d_call: -
cdr3_aa: CASSFQHRETQYF
cdr3_nt: TGTGCCAGCAGCTTTCAACATAGAGAGACCCAGTACTTC

j_call: TRBJ2-5
clone_size: few
v_call: TRBV20-1
d_call: -
cdr3_aa: CSAGGGGRETHYF
cdr3_nt: TGCAGTGCAGGAGGGGGGGGCCGCGAGACCCATTATTTC

j_call: TRBJ2-7
clone_size: -
v_call: TRBV7-9
d_call: -
cdr3_aa: CASSLMGDQIHEQYF
cdr3_nt: TGTGCCAGCAGCTTAATGGGGGATCAAATCCACGAGCAGTACTTC

j_call: TRBJ2-3
clone_size: -
v_call: TRBV6-4
d_call: -
cdr3_aa: CASSDSATPDTQYF
cdr3_nt: TGTGCCAGCAGTGACTCGGCCACGCCGGATACGCAGTATTTT

j_call: TRBJ2-7
clone_size: few
v_call: TRBV7-2
d_call: -
cdr3_aa: CASSLGWLSSYEQYF
cdr3_nt: TGTGCCAGCAGCTTAGGATGGCTTTCCTCCTACGAGCAGTACTTC

j_call: TRBJ2-7
clone_size: -
v_call: TRBV20-1
d_call: -
cdr3_aa: CCARDISGPAYEQYF
cdr3_nt: TGCTGTGCTAGAGATATTTCGGGGCCAGCCTACGAGCAGTACTTC

j_call: TRBJ2-1
clone_size: once
v_call: TRBV2
d_call: TRBD1
cdr3_aa: CADEAPGQNNEQFF
cdr3_nt: TGTGCCGACGAGGCACCGGGACAGAACAATGAGCAGTTCTTC

j_call: TRBJ2-5
clone_size: -
v_call: TRBV20-1
d_call: TRBD2
cdr3_aa: CSASGQRGVQYF
cdr3_nt: TGCAGTGCTAGTGGCCAGCGGGGGGTCCAGTACTTC

j_call: TRBJ2-7
clone_size: -
v_call: TRBV13
d_call: -
cdr3_aa: CASSLGNSYEQYF
cdr3_nt: TGTGCCAGCAGCTTGGGGAACTCCTACGAGCAGTACTTC

j_call: TRBJ2-7
clone_size: -
v_call: TRBV3-1
d_call: -
cdr3_aa: CASSQDSDYEQYF
cdr3_nt: TGTGCCAGCAGCCAAGATTCCGATTACGAGCAGTACTTC

j_call: TRBJ2-7
clone_size: few
v_call: TRBV28
d_call: -
cdr3_aa: CASSSPLRANSYEQYF
cdr3_nt: TGTGCCAGCAGTTCGCCCCTGCGGGCAAACAGTTACGAGCAGTACTTC

j_call: TRBJ1-1
clone_size: -
v_call: TRBV7-2
d_call: -
cdr3_aa: CASSQTTYEAFF
cdr3_nt: TGTGCCAGCAGCCAAACGACGTATGAAGCTTTCTTT